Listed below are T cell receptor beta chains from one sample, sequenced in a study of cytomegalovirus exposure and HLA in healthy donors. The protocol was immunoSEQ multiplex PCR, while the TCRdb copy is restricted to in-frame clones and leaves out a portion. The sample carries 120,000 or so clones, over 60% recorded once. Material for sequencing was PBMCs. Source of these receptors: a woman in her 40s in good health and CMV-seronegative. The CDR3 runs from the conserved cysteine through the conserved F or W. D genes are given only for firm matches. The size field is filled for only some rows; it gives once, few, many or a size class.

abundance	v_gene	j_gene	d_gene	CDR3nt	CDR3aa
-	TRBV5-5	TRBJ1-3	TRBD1	TGTGCCAGCAGCTTGGACCAGGGGGCTTCCAACACCATATATTTT	CASSLDQGASNTIYF
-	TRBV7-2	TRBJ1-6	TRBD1	TGTGCCAGCAGCCGAGACAGGGCACCCCTCCACTTT	CASSRDRAPLHF
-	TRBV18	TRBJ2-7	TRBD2	TGTGCCAGCTCACCCCCTAGCGGGCTCTACGAGCAGTACTTC	CASSPPSGLYEQYF
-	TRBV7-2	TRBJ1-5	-	TGTGCCAGCAGCTTAGGAGGCGGTCGGAGCAATCAGCCCCAGCATTTT	CASSLGGGRSNQPQHF
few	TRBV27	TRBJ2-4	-	TGTGCCAGCATTGGTTTAGAAAACATTCAGTACTTC	CASIGLENIQYF
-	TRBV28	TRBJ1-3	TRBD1	TGTGCCAGCAGCACAGGGGGTTCGAACTCTGGAAACACCATATATTTT	CASSTGGSNSGNTIYF
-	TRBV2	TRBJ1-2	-	TGTGCCATCTACAGGGAAGGAGGCTACACCTTC	CAIYREGGYTF
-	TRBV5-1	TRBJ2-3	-	TGCGCCAGCAGCTTGCTCTTCCCCGAGACGCAGTATTTT	CASSLLFPETQYF
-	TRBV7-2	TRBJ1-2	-	TGTGCCAGCAGCCGAGAGGGGGAGCGGGGGGGCTACACCTTC	CASSREGERGGYTF
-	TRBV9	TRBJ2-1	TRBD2	TGTGCCAGCAGCGTAGGACTAGCGGGTTTGGGGGCTGAGCAGTTCTTC	CASSVGLAGLGAEQFF
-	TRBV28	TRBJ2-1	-	TGTGCCAGCAGTTTATCCGAGGGTGCAGGAAGCTCCTACAATGAGCAGTTCTTC	CASSLSEGAGSSYNEQFF
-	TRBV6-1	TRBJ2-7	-	TGTGCCAGCACGTTGGAGGGAAACGAGCAGTACTTC	CASTLEGNEQYF
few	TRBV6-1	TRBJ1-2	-	TGTGCCAGCAGTCGGACAGCCGGGCGACGAGGCTACACCTTC	CASSRTAGRRGYTF
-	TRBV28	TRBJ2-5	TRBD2	TGTGCCAGCAGTTTAAGTTCTGGGACTAGCGGGAGGACGGAGACCCAGTACTTC	CASSLSSGTSGRTETQYF
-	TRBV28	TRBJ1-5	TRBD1	TGTGCCAGCCTCGTAGGGGGCGGCAATCAGCCCCAGCATTTT	CASLVGGGNQPQHF
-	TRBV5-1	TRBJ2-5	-	TGCGCCAGCAGCTTGGTTAGGGGGCAAGAGACCCAGTACTTC	CASSLVRGQETQYF
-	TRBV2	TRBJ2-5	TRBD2	TGTGCCAGCAGTGAAGTAGGCGGGAGACAGTACTTC	CASSEVGGRQYF
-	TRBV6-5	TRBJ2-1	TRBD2	TGTGCCAGCAGTACGGGACTAGCCCCCTACAATGAGCAGTTCTTC	CASSTGLAPYNEQFF
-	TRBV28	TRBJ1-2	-	TGTGCCAGCAACTCGGAGGGGCTCTTCTTGGGACCGAACTATGGCTACACCTTC	CASNSEGLFLGPNYGYTF
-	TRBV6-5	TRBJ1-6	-	TGTGCCAGCAGTTCTGCACTCGTACATAATTCACCCCTCCACTTT	CASSSALVHNSPLHF
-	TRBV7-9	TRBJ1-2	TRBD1	TGTGCCAGCAGCACAGGACAGGGGACGAACTATGGCTACACCTTC	CASSTGQGTNYGYTF
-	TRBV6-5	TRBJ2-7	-	TGTGCCAGCAGTTATTTCAGCGGCTCCACTTACGAGCAGTACTTC	CASSYFSGSTYEQYF
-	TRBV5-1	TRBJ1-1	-	TGCGCCAGCAGCTTGGTGGGGTCCAGGGGCACTGAAGCTTTCTTT	CASSLVGSRGTEAFF
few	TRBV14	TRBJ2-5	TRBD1	TGTGCCAGCAGTGAACTGGGACAGGGAGGAGAGACCCAGTACTTC	CASSELGQGGETQYF
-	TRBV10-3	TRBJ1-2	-	TGTGCCATCAGTGAGTCGGCCGCTCTTATCTATGGCTACACCTTC	CAISESAALIYGYTF
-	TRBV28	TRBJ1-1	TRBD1	TGTGCCGGGACAGGGCCCAACACTGAAGCTTTCTTT	CAGTGPNTEAFF
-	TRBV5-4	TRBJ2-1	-	TGTGCCAGCAGTCGACCGCAGGGGCTAAATTATGAGCAGTTCTTC	CASSRPQGLNYEQFF
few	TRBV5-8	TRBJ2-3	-	TGTGCCAGCAGCTTGTCCAGTTACACGCAGTATTTT	CASSLSSYTQYF
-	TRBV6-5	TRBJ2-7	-	TGTGCCAGCAGTCCGACTTCTTCTAGCTCCTACGAGCAGTACTTC	CASSPTSSSSYEQYF
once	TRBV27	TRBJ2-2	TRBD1	TGTGCCAGCAGTTACTCGCGGACAGGATCAGGAAACACCGGGGAGCTGTTTTTT	CASSYSRTGSGNTGELFF
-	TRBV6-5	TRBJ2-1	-	TGTGCCAGCAGTTACGAAACAGAGACAGCTTACAATGAGCAGTTCTTC	CASSYETETAYNEQFF
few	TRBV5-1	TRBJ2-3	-	TGCGCCAGCAGCGCCCGGACTGTAGATACGCAGTATTTT	CASSARTVDTQYF
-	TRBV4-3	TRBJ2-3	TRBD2	TGCGCCAGCAGCCAAGATCTTGTTGTAGCGGGAGGGCCCGATTCAACAGATACGCAGTATTTT	CASSQDLVVAGGPDSTDTQYF
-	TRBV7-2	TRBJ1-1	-	TGTGCCAGCAGCTTCCAGGGATCTGGCACTGAAGCTTTCTTT	CASSFQGSGTEAFF
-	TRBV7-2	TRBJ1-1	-	TGTGCCGGCAGCCCCAGACAGGATTACACTGAAGCTTTCTTT	CAGSPRQDYTEAFF
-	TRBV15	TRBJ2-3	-	TGTGCCACCAGCAGAGATATGACAGGCGGCACAGATACGCAGTATTTT	CATSRDMTGGTDTQYF
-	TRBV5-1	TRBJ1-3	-	TGCGCCAGCAGCCCAGGCGACGGAAACACCATATATTTT	CASSPGDGNTIYF
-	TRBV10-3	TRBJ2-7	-	TGTGCCATCAGTAGCAGCGGAGTACCCTACGAGCAGTACTTC	CAISSSGVPYEQYF
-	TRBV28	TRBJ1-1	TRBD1	TGTGCCAGCAGTGAACCAGGGGGCCGAAAAAACACTGAAGCTTTCTTT	CASSEPGGRKNTEAFF
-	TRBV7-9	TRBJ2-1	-	TGTGCCAGCAGCTCGACCTCCCCGGGCTACAATGAGCAGTTCTTC	CASSSTSPGYNEQFF